Included here is one T cell receptor (beta chain) sequence, with context. Its antigen is unidentified. Sequence at one end of the junction differs from germline and may be a read error. The source of the sample is a study of tumor and adjacent non-tumor tissue in lung cancer. This sample's RNA came from whole unsorted tissue. Distant lung tissue was collected more than 3 cm away from the tumor edge. Between August and November 2014, newly diagnosed, chemotherapy-naive lung cancer patients underwent thoracic surgery in China. TCRbeta libraries were built with three rounds of nested PCR, modified from ARM-PCR. TCRdb redid the calling of the multiplex PCR reads with MiXCR, one entry per CDR3 protein. Of some 97,000 distinct CDR3 sequences in the sample, 65% are singletons; the top ten hold roughly 20%. Overall study findings and caveats: Top 100 clones took a larger repertoire share in normal lung.

Sequencing was carried out using distant non-tumor lung tissue. The TCR originated in a man aged 30-40 years with non-small cell lung cancer.

This chain's CDR3 is CVSSRTSGVTDTRYF. The CDR3 bases are TGTGTCAGCAGCCGGACTAGCGGGGTTACAGATACGCGGTATTTT. The chain has TRBV7-9 and TRBJ2-3, with 12 positions matching TRBD2. The length of the CDR3 is 15 residues. Germline V gene data show CDR1 as SEHNR and CDR2 as FQNEAQ (reference sequence).